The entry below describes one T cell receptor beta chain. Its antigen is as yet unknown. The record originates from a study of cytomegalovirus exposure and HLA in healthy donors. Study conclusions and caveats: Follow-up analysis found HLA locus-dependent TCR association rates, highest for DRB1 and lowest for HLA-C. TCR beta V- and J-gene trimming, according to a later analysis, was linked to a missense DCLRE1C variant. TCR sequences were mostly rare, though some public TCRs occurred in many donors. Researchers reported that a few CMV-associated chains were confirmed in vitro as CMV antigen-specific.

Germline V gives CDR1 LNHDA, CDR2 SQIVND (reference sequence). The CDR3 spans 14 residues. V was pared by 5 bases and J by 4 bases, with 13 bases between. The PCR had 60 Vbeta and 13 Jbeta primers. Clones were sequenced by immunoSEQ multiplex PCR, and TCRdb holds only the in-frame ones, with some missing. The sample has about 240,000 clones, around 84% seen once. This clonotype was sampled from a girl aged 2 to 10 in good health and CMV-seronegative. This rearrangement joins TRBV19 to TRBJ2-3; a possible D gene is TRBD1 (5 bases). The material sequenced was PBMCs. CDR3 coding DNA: TGTGCCAGTAGTCTTAGCAGGGTCCCAGATACGCAGTATTTT. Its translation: CASSLSRVPDTQYF.